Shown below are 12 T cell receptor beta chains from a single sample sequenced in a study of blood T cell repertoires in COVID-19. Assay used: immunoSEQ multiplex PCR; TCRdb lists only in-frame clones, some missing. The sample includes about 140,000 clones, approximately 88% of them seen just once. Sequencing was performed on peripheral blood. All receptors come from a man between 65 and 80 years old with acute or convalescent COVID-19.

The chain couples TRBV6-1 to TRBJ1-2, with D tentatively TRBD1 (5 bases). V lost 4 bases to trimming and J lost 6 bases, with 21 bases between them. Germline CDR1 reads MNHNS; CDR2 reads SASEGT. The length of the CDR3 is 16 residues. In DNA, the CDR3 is TGTGCCAGCAGTGCCAGACTTGACCAGGGTCTTGATGGCTACACCTTC. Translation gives CASSARLDQGLDGYTF.

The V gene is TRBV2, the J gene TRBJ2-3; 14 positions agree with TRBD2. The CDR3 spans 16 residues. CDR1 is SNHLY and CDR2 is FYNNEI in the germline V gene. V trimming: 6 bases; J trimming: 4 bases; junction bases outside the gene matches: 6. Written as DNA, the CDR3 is TGTGCCAGCAGGATACCGGGACTAGCGGGAGCAGATACGCAGTATTTT. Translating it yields CASRIPGLAGADTQYF.

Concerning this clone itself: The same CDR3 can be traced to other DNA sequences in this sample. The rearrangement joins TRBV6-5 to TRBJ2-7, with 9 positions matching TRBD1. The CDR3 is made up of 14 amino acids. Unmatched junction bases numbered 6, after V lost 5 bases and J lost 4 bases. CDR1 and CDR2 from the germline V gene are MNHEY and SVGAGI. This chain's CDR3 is CASSTGTGSYEQYF. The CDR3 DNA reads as TGTGCCAGCAGTACCGGGACAGGGTCGTACGAGCAGTACTTC.

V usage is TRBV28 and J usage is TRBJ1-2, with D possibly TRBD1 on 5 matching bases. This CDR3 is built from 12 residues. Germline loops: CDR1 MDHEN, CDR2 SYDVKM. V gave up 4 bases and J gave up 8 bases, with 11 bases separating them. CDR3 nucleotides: TGTGCCAGCAGTTCAGGGATGACAGGCTACACCTTC. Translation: CASSSGMTGYTF.

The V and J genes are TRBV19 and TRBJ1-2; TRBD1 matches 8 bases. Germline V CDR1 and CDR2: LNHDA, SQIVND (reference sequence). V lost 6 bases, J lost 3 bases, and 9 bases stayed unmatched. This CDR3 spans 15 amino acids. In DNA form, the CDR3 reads TGTGCCAGTAGAGACGGACAGGGCGGGGACTATGGCTACACCTTC. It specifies CASRDGQGGDYGYTF.

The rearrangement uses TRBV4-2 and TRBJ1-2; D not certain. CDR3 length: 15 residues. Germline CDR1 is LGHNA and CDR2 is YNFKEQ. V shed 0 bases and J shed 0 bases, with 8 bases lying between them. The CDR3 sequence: CASSQEYSTNYGYTF. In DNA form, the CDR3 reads TGTGCCAGCAGCCAAGAATACAGCACTAACTATGGCTACACCTTC.

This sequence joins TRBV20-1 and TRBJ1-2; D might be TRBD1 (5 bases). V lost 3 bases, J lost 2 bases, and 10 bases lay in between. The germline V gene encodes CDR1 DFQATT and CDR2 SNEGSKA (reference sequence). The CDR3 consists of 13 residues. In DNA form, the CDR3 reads TGCAGTGCTAGTCAGGGCACAAACTATGGCTACACCTTC. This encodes CSASQGTNYGYTF.

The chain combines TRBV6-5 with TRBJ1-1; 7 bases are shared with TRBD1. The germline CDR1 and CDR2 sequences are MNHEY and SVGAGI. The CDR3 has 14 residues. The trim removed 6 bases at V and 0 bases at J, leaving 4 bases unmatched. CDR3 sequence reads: CASRPRGLNTEAFF. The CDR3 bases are TGTGCCAGCAGACCCAGGGGGTTGAACACTGAAGCTTTCTTT.

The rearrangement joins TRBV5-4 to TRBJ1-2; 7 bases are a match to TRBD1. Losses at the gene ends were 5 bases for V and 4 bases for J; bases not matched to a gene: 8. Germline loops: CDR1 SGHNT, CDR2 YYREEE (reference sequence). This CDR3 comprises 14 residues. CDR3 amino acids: CASSRQGFAYGYTF. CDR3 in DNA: TGTGCCAGCAGTCGACAGGGTTTTGCCTATGGCTACACCTTC.

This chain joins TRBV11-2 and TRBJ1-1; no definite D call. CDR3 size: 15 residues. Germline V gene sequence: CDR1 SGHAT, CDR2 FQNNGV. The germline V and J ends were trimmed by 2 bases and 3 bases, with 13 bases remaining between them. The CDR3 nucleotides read TGTGCCAGCAGCTTATCCCCAGGCGGGGACACTGAAGCTTTCTTT. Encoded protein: CASSLSPGGDTEAFF.

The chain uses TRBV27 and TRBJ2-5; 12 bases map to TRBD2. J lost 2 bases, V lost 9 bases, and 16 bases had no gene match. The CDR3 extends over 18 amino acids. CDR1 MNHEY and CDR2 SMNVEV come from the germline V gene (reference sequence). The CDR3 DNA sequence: TGTGCCAGGGTTGGGTTGGCTAGCGGGGGGGTGAGGCAAGAGACCCAGTACTTC. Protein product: CARVGLASGGVRQETQYF.

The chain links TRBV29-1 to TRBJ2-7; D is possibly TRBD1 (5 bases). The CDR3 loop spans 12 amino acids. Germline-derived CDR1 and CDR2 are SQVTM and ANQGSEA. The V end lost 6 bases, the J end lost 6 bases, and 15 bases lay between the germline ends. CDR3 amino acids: CSVRAAGGEQYF. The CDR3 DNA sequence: TGCAGCGTCAGGGCCGCCGGCGGCGAGCAGTACTTC.